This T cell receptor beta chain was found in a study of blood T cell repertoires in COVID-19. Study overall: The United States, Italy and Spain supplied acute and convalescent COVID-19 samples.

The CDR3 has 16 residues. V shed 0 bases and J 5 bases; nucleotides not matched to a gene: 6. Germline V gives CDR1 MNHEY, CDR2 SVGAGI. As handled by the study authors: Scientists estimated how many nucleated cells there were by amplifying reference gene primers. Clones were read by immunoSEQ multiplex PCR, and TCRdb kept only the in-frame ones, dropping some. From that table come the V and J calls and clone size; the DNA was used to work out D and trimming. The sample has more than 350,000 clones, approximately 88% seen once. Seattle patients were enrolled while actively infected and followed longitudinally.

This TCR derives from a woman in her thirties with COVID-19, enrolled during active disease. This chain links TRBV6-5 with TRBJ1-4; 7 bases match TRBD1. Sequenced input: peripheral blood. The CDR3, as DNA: TGTGCCAGCAGTTACTCCCCGGGACAGATAAATGAAAAACTGTTTTTT. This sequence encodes CASSYSPGQINEKLFF.